This TCR beta chain was captured by sequencing in a study of neoadjuvant anti-PD-1 for oral cavity cancer. Background on the study: Around day 43, patients without progression received a fourth nivolumab dose before surgery. Regarding the study as a whole: Non-responders to neoadjuvant nivolumab had significantly more clonal PBMC T cells than responders.

Germline V gene data show CDR1 as ENHRY and CDR2 as SYGVKD. The ends lost 3 bases at V and 5 bases at J; junction bases unmatched: 1. This CDR3 comprises 13 residues. This clone showed up just a few times. No antigen is known for it. Blood libraries mostly used about 500 ng genomic DNA, six replicates each. Sequencing was performed with immunoSEQ multiplex PCR; in TCRdb, only in-frame clones are kept and a portion is missing. The sample includes 65,000 to 95,000 clones, about 84% seen only once; the top ten take 2.5% to 3.5%. Patients had newly diagnosed, untreated stage II-IVA oral cavity squamous cell carcinoma.

The sample in question was PBMCs, obtained before nivolumab (anti-PD-1) treatment. The receptor was derived from a person aged 35 to 85 with oral cavity squamous cell carcinoma. The gene calls are TRBV10-3 and TRBJ2-3; 8 positions agree with TRBD1. In DNA, the CDR3 is TGTGCCATCAGTGAAGGGACAGGAGATACGCAGTATTTT. It translates to CAISEGTGDTQYF.